This passage covers 29 T cell receptor beta chains from one sample sequenced in a study of blood T cell repertoires in COVID-19. Sequenced by immunoSEQ multiplex PCR; TCRdb stores in-frame clones only, minus some. The top ten hold 8% to 9.5% of the sample, which has around 300,000 clones, under 90% seen once. Material for sequencing was peripheral blood. The source of these receptors is a woman aged 50 to 65 who had recovered from COVID-19.

This rearrangement joins TRBV5-1 to TRBJ2-2, with D tentatively TRBD2 (6 bases). V was clipped by 0 bases and J by 0 bases, with 9 bases between them. This CDR3 contains 16 residues. Germline loops: CDR1 SGHRS, CDR2 YFSETQ. In DNA form, the CDR3 reads TGCGCCAGCAGCTTGGGAAGCGGGCCGAACACCGGGGAGCTGTTTTTT. Its protein is CASSLGSGPNTGELFF.

The rearrangement joins TRBV5-1 to TRBJ1-3; 11 nucleotides line up with TRBD1. The V segment lost 6 bases and the J segment 8 bases; nucleotides outside the gene matches: 7. The CDR3 loop spans 14 amino acids. Germline V gene lookup returns CDR1 SGHRS and CDR2 YFSETQ. The CDR3: CASNEGTGGDTIYF. DNA of the CDR3: TGCGCCAGCAATGAGGGGACAGGGGGTGACACCATATATTTT.

CDR3 residues: CASSYGQNLYGYTF. CDR3 coding DNA: TGTGCCAGCAGCTATGGACAGAATTTGTATGGCTACACCTTC. The chain recombines TRBV5-5 with TRBJ1-2; a possible D gene is TRBD1 (6 bases). Trimming took off 3 bases at V and 5 bases at J, with 14 bases between the two ends. This CDR3 region has 14 residues. CDR1 and CDR2 (germline): SGHKS, YYEKEE (reference sequence).

The V gene is TRBV14, the J gene TRBJ1-5; weak D call: TRBD1 (5 bases). The CDR3 contains 19 residues. Trimming took 7 bases from V and 0 from J, leaving 25 bases between them. Germline V gene lookup returns CDR1 SGHDN and CDR2 FVKESK. The CDR3, as DNA: TGTGCCAGCAACCGCCCGGCCCGGGGGTCCTCATATAGCAATCAGCCCCAGCATTTT. Protein: CASNRPARGSSYSNQPQHF.

The chain recombines TRBV18 with TRBJ1-1; tentative D call: TRBD1 (5 bases). V was trimmed by 2 bases and J by 4 bases, leaving 11 bases between them. The germline CDR1 and CDR2 sequences are KGHSH and LQKENI. The CDR3 runs 14 residues. Here the CDR3 DNA reads TGTGCCAGCTCACCAGGATGGCAGGGCACTGAAGCTTTCTTT. It specifies CASSPGWQGTEAFF.

The V call is TRBV30, the J call TRBJ1-4; the match to TRBD1 covers 9 bases. The V gene's germline CDR1 is GTSNPN and CDR2 SVGIG (reference sequence). V shed 4 bases and J 3 bases; nucleotides not matched to a gene: 3. The CDR3 is made up of 14 amino acids. In DNA, the CDR3 is TGTGCCTGGACCCGGACAGGGGCTAATGAAAAACTGTTTTTT. Protein sequence: CAWTRTGANEKLFF.

The chain combines TRBV2 with TRBJ2-7; weak D call: TRBD1 (7 bases). The CDR3 consists of 14 residues. CDR1 and CDR2 (germline): SNHLY, FYNNEI. V was clipped by 8 bases and J by 1 base, with 15 bases between them. CDR3 bases: TGTGCCAGCGATGGGCAGGGGGGATCCTACGAGCAGTACTTC. Residues: CASDGQGGSYEQYF.

The rearrangement joins TRBV18 to TRBJ2-7, with a weak D call TRBD2 (5 bases). With 1 base removed from V and 3 bases from J, the gap between germline ends came to 10 bases. The CDR3 spans 14 residues. Germline lookup yields CDR1 KGHSH and CDR2 LQKENI. This CDR3 reads CASSPQSGLYEQYF. The CDR3 nucleotides are TGTGCCAGCTCACCACAATCCGGACTCTACGAGCAGTACTTC.

The chain is built from TRBV4-2 and TRBJ1-2; TRBD1 aligns across 9 bases. This CDR3 region has 15 residues. Per germline, CDR1 LGHNA and CDR2 YNFKEQ. V trimming: 2 bases; J trimming: 7 bases; junction bases outside the gene matches: 8. DNA for the CDR3: TGTGCCAGCAGCCAAACCCCGGGACAGGGCGGTGGCTACACCTTC. It translates to CASSQTPGQGGGYTF.

The gene calls are TRBV7-2 and TRBJ2-1; 7 bases fit TRBD2. J gave up 4 bases and V 0 bases, and 9 bases lay outside the gene matches. The CDR3 totals 17 residues. Germline assignment: CDR1 SGHTA and CDR2 FQGNSA. CDR3 protein: CASSLASGNRFYNEQFF. For the CDR3, the DNA is TGTGCCAGCAGCTTAGCGAGCGGGAATCGTTTTTACAATGAGCAGTTCTTC.

The gene calls are TRBV7-2 and TRBJ2-1; 7 bases are shared with TRBD2. CDR1 is SGHTA, CDR2 FQGNSA, per germline. V shed 1 base, J shed 0 bases, and the junction held 6 bases outside the gene matches. The CDR3 is made up of 17 amino acids. DNA of the CDR3: TGTGCCAGCAGCTTAGAGGCGGCGGGAGTCTCCTACAATGAGCAGTTCTTC. Its translation: CASSLEAAGVSYNEQFF. Using reference TRBV7-2 and TRBJ2-1 for the parts outside the CDR3, the full variable domain is GAGVSQSPSNKVTEKGKDVELRCDPISGHTALYWYRQSLGQGLEFLIYFQGNSAPDKSGLPSDRFSAERTGGSVSTLTIQRTQQEDSAVYLCASSLEAAGVSYNEQFFGPGTRLTVL.

V and J are TRBV19 and TRBJ2-5; a possible D gene is TRBD2 (6 bases). The germline CDR1 and CDR2 sequences are LNHDA and SQIVND (reference sequence). The CDR3 runs 15 residues. Trimming left V 8 bases short and J 4 bases short, with 20 bases between. CDR3 protein: CASGDISSGVETQYF. CDR3 nucleotide sequence: TGTGCCAGTGGGGATATCTCTTCGGGGGTAGAGACCCAGTACTTC.

The V call is TRBV27, the J call TRBJ1-5, with TRBD1 matching over 10 bases. This CDR3 is built from 19 residues. Per the germline V gene, CDR1 is MNHEY and CDR2 is SMNVEV (reference sequence). Losses at the gene ends were 5 bases for V and 1 base for J; bases not matched to a gene: 14. CDR3 coding DNA: TGTGCCAGCAGTCCAGCCGGGACAGGGGCGCCTATGAGCAATCAGCCCCAGCATTTT. Translation: CASSPAGTGAPMSNQPQHF.

This clone has ten or more counts. The chain carries TRBV9 and TRBJ2-2, with D hard to call. V gave up 0 bases and J gave up 6 bases, with 6 bases separating them. CDR1 SGDLS and CDR2 YYNGEE come from the germline V gene. The CDR3 runs 13 residues. Here the CDR3 reads CASSVGLSGELFF. CDR3 DNA sequence: TGTGCCAGCAGCGTAGGTCTATCCGGGGAGCTGTTTTTT.

The chain has TRBV14 and TRBJ1-3; no reliable D call. V was trimmed by 1 base and J by 7 bases, leaving 17 bases between them. CDR3 length equals 16 residues. Germline V gene sequence: CDR1 SGHDN, CDR2 FVKESK. The CDR3 loop is CASSQGPLGGWNTIYF. The DNA for the CDR3 is TGTGCCAGCAGCCAAGGACCGCTCGGCGGGTGGAACACCATATATTTT.

A single count supports this clone. The chain employs TRBV7-2 and TRBJ1-2, with D possibly TRBD1 on 5 matching bases. Deletions cut 2 bases from V and 2 bases from J, with 9 bases between. CDR1 is SGHTA and CDR2 is FQGNSA in the germline V gene. The CDR3 has 14 amino acids. Here the CDR3 reads CASSLQGPNYGYTF. In nucleotides, the CDR3 is TGTGCCAGCAGCTTACAGGGTCCAAACTATGGCTACACCTTC.

This chain joins TRBV28 and TRBJ2-7, with D possibly matching TRBD1 (6 bases). V shed 7 bases and J shed 7 bases, with 20 bases lying between them. The CDR3 runs to 14 residues. Germline CDR1 is MDHEN and CDR2 is SYDVKM. The CDR3 loop reads CASTRRGPGFEQYF. CDR3 coding DNA: TGTGCCAGCACCCGCAGGGGCCCCGGGTTTGAGCAGTACTTC.

The genes are TRBV2 and TRBJ2-3; 9 bases line up with TRBD2. Trimming took 4 bases from V and 3 from J; bases not matched to a gene: 8. The CDR3 spans 16 residues. Looked up from germline, CDR1 is SNHLY and CDR2 is FYNNEI. In DNA, the CDR3 is TGTGCCAGCAGTGGCTTAAGCGCGGGAGGGACAGATACGCAGTATTTT. Amino acids: CASSGLSAGGTDTQYF.

The V and J genes are TRBV27 and TRBJ2-1; 10 bases are a match to TRBD1. In germline, CDR1 is MNHEY, CDR2 SMNVEV (reference sequence). The CDR3 extends over 15 amino acids. With 5 bases clipped from V and 8 bases from J, the junction kept 9 bases outside the gene matches. CDR3 region: CASSAGQGIGDEQFF. The CDR3 region has the DNA TGTGCCAGCAGTGCGGGACAGGGGATTGGCGATGAGCAGTTCTTC.

As concerns this clone: Other nucleotide sequences in the sample specify the same CDR3. The rearrangement uses TRBV30 and TRBJ1-4; D gene ambiguous. The CDR3 loop spans 12 amino acids. The germline V gene encodes CDR1 GTSNPN and CDR2 SVGIG (reference sequence). Trimming pared 0 bases from V and 8 bases from J, leaving 7 bases between. CDR3 sequence: CAWSVPGEKLFF. CDR3 coding DNA: TGTGCCTGGAGTGTACCAGGAGAAAAACTGTTTTTT.

This CDR3 is CATSMQGVNEQYF. In nucleotides, the CDR3 is TGCGCCACCTCAATGCAGGGGGTTAACGAGCAGTACTTC. The chain carries TRBV10-1 and TRBJ2-7; 7 nucleotides align to TRBD1. This CDR3 has 13 residues. Germline V gene data show CDR1 as WNHNN and CDR2 as SYGVQD (reference sequence). V lost 10 bases to trimming and J lost 5 bases; unmatched junction nucleotides: 11.

The chain is built from TRBV4-2 and TRBJ2-2; TRBD2 might be the D (6 bases). Trimming took off 0 bases at V and 4 bases at J, with 15 bases between the two ends. The CDR3 spans 17 residues. CDR1 LGHNA and CDR2 YNFKEQ come from the germline V gene. CDR3 in amino acids: CASSQDGVAASTGELFF. In DNA, the CDR3 is TGTGCCAGCAGCCAAGATGGGGTAGCGGCAAGCACCGGGGAGCTGTTTTTT.

This sequence joins TRBV7-2 and TRBJ2-4, with 10 bases fitting TRBD2. V gave up 5 bases and J gave up 8 bases; unmatched junction bases: 9. The CDR3 runs 15 residues. Germline-derived CDR1 and CDR2 are SGHTA and FQGNSA. The DNA of the CDR3 is TGTGCCAGCAGCCAAGCTAGCGGGGGTGGGTACATTCAGTACTTC. Residues: CASSQASGGGYIQYF.

This clone was seen a handful of times. This chain connects TRBV7-2 to TRBJ2-7; no definite D call. Per germline, CDR1 SGHTA and CDR2 FQGNSA. The CDR3 totals 15 residues. Trimming stripped 5 bases from V and 3 bases from J, with 17 bases between. The CDR3 nucleotides are TGTGCCAGCAGCGTTAGCCTCCTGGGTCGCTACGAGCAGTACTTC. Translated: CASSVSLLGRYEQYF.

The chain employs TRBV7-9 and TRBJ2-3, with unresolved D. Germline V CDR1 and CDR2: SEHNR, FQNEAQ (reference sequence). There are 13 residues in the CDR3. The V and J ends lost 5 bases and 6 bases respectively, with 12 bases between them. This CDR3 reads CASSNTLTDTQYF. The CDR3 coding sequence is TGTGCCAGCAGCAACACCCTCACGGATACGCAGTATTTT.

The J gene is TRBJ2-7, the V gene TRBV20-1; 10 positions match TRBD2. Germline loops: CDR1 DFQATT, CDR2 SNEGSKA (reference sequence). The CDR3 totals 14 residues. The V and J ends lost 5 bases and 0 bases, in that order; junction bases with no gene match: 4. The CDR3 loop reads CSARGLAVSYEQYF. As DNA, the CDR3 is TGCAGTGCTCGTGGACTAGCGGTCTCCTACGAGCAGTACTTC.

The gene calls are TRBV6-5 and TRBJ2-1; 9 bases match TRBD2. The J segment lost 1 base and the V segment lost 6 bases, leaving 4 bases of the junction unmatched. Germline V lookup: CDR1 MNHEY, CDR2 SVGAGI. The CDR3 length is 15 residues. The CDR3: CASRAGGTSYNEQFF. In DNA form, the CDR3 reads TGTGCCAGCAGGGCGGGGGGGACATCCTACAATGAGCAGTTCTTC.

The rearrangement joins TRBV6-2 or TRBV6-3 to TRBJ1-1; TRBD1 matches 12 bases. The CDR3 sequence is 15 residues long. The ends lost 4 bases at V and 7 bases at J; junction bases unmatched: 7. Germline V lookup: CDR1 MNHEY, CDR2 SVGEGT. The DNA for the CDR3 is TGTGCCAGCAGTTCTCCGGGACAGGGGGCGGGTGAAGCTTTCTTT. Residues: CASSSPGQGAGEAFF.

This chain connects TRBV7-8 to TRBJ2-5, with D possibly TRBD2 on 6 matching bases. The ends were cut back, 1 base at V and 2 bases at J, with 11 bases in the middle. Germline CDR1 SGHVS, CDR2 FQNEAQ. The CDR3 spans 15 residues. CDR3 in DNA: TGTGCCAGCAGCTTAGACCGGGGGAAACAAGAGACCCAGTACTTC. The encoded protein is CASSLDRGKQETQYF.